Presented here are 9 T cell receptor beta chains from one specimen sequenced in a study of CD8 T cells in ankylosing spondylitis. Regarding the study as a whole: Ankylosing spondylitis blood seemed to carry a telltale TCR beta motif made of roughly eight highly homologous variants.

TCRdb redid the calling of the 5' RACE reads with MiXCR, one entry per CDR3 protein. The sample holds about 220,000 distinct CDR3 sequences, 6% to 8.5% seen once. These receptors lack a known antigen. The specimen sequenced was blood, either unsorted or a sorted T cell fraction (not recorded which). These TCRs come from a male donor with ankylosing spondylitis.

This clonotype was recorded many times. The rearrangement uses TRBV28 and TRBJ2-7; 8 bases agree with TRBD1. This CDR3 is 16 amino acids long. V shed 6 bases, J shed 6 bases, and the junction held 16 bases outside the gene matches. The germline V gene encodes CDR1 MDHEN and CDR2 SYDVKM. The CDR3 is CASSYRQGKYRGEQYF. The CDR3 DNA follows: TGTGCCAGCAGCTACCGACAGGGGAAGTATCGAGGCGAGCAGTACTTC.

This clonotype was observed a few times. The chain uses TRBV20-1 and TRBJ2-7; TRBD2 aligns across 7 bases. Trimming at V came to 0 bases and at J to 4 bases, leaving 12 bases not matched to a gene. Germline V gene data show CDR1 as DFQATT and CDR2 as SNEGSKA (reference sequence). The CDR3 runs to 16 residues. For the CDR3, the DNA is TGCAGTGCTAGAGACCAATTGTCCGGGAGGCGGTACGAGCAGTACTTC. Translating it yields CSARDQLSGRRYEQYF.

This clonotype was seen repeatedly, ten times or more. V gene TRBV29-1 combines with J gene TRBJ1-2; D unclear. Deletions cut 7 bases from V and 0 bases from J, with 9 bases between. The CDR3 covers 12 residues. Germline V gene sequence: CDR1 SQVTM, CDR2 ANQGSEA. The DNA of the CDR3 is TGCAGCGCGGAAAGAGCTAACTATGGCTACACCTTC. This encodes CSAERANYGYTF.

This clonotype occurred many times. V usage is TRBV7-8 and J usage is TRBJ2-7; D perhaps matches TRBD1 (5 bases). The germline V gene encodes CDR1 SGHVS and CDR2 FQNEAQ. The CDR3 runs to 17 residues. V was shortened by 0 bases and J by 2 bases, with 17 bases between the two germline ends. The CDR3 loop reads CASSLATSRQGAYEQYF. The CDR3 DNA reads as TGTGCCAGCAGCTTAGCCACGTCGCGGCAGGGTGCCTACGAGCAGTACTTC.

This chain joins TRBV7-6 and TRBJ1-5, with no clear D. The germline gives CDR1 SGHVS, CDR2 FNYEAQ. Trimming left V 0 bases short and J 1 base short, with 16 bases between. The CDR3 is made up of 18 amino acids. CDR3 nucleotide sequence: TGTGCCAGCAGCTTAGCTTTGGGGTCGGAAGAGAGCAATCAGCCCCAGCATTTT. This codes for CASSLALGSEESNQPQHF.

This clonotype has ten or more counts. This chain uses TRBV6-1 with TRBJ1-1; tentatively, D is TRBD1 (6 bases). The CDR3 has 16 residues. The germline V and J ends were trimmed by 6 bases and 6 bases, with 23 bases remaining between them. Per the germline V gene, CDR1 is MNHNS and CDR2 is SASEGT. CDR3 coding DNA: TGTGCCAGCAGCCCCTACTCCGGAGGGGGTGGGTCTGAAGCTTTCTTT. This sequence encodes CASSPYSGGGGSEAFF.

This clonotype was seen at least ten times. The J gene is TRBJ1-1, the V gene TRBV9; 7 bases match TRBD1. The CDR3 extends over 14 amino acids. Germline V lookup: CDR1 SGDLS, CDR2 YYNGEE. V lost 3 bases and J lost 3; bases outside the gene matches: 5. The CDR3 loop is CASSATDRDTEAFF. The CDR3 nucleotides are TGTGCCAGCAGCGCAACAGACAGGGACACTGAAGCTTTCTTT.

The chain is built from TRBV27 and TRBJ2-3; 9 positions agree with TRBD2. The CDR3 length is 16 residues. V lost 6 bases and J lost 11; bases outside the gene matches: 18. CDR1 is MNHEY and CDR2 is SMNVEV in the germline V gene (reference sequence). As DNA, the CDR3 is TGTGCCAGCAGCTTCGGCGGGGGGGGCCTATTTAGGGTGCAGTATTTT. Amino acids: CASSFGGGGLFRVQYF.

This clonotype was counted many times. CDR3 in amino acids: CASSPGQTNYGYTF. CDR3 bases: TGTGCCAGCAGCCCGGGACAGACTAACTATGGCTACACCTTC. V is TRBV3-1 and J is TRBJ1-2, with 7 bases matching TRBD1. The V gene end was trimmed by 4 bases and the J gene end by 0 bases; junction bases not matched to a gene: 2. This CDR3 is built from 14 residues. Germline-derived CDR1 and CDR2 are LGHDT and YNNKEL (reference sequence).